The 18 T cell receptor beta chains in this list originate from one sample, sequenced in a study of T-cell reconstitution after alpha-beta-depleted transplantation in children. Construction of the TCRbeta library involved unique molecular identifiers. MiXCR, run by TCRdb on the PCR reads, gives a single entry per CDR3 protein. Of 600,000 to 800,000 distinct CDR3 sequences listed, roughly 13% are singletons. Sequenced here: PBMCs, sampled before TCRalphabeta/CD19-depleted stem cell transplant. The origin of the receptors is a girl aged 2 to 9 with congenital amegakaryocytic thrombocytopenia, due to receive a stem cell transplant.

The chain uses TRBV13 and TRBJ2-7; D might be TRBD1 (5 bases). CDR3 length equals 14 residues. Looked up from germline, CDR1 is PRHDT and CDR2 is FYEKMQ (reference sequence). Deletions cut 4 bases from V and 2 bases from J, with 12 bases between. CDR3 nucleotide sequence: TGTGCCAGCAGCTCCCAGGGAAGTACCTACGAGCAGTACTTC. Translation gives CASSSQGSTYEQYF.

The chain carries TRBV7-2 and TRBJ2-7; the D gene is possibly TRBD2 (5 bases). Germline V gene sequence: CDR1 SGHTA, CDR2 FQGNSA. Trimming stripped 3 bases from V and 6 bases from J, with 15 bases between. The CDR3 runs to 14 residues. The CDR3 spells CASSLLLLAREQYF. CDR3 coding DNA: TGTGCCAGCAGCTTGTTGCTTCTAGCCCGCGAGCAGTACTTC.

The table lists this clonotype with a few counts. The rearrangement uses TRBV5-6 and TRBJ2-4; unclear D gene. The CDR3 has 14 amino acids. The germline V gene encodes CDR1 SGHDT and CDR2 YYEEEE. The V and J ends lost 6 bases and 1 base respectively, with 11 bases between them. CDR3 in amino acids: CASKRSLAKNIQYF. The CDR3 nucleotides read TGTGCCAGCAAGCGAAGCTTGGCCAAAAACATTCAGTACTTC. The full variable domain, its missing parts supplied by reference TRBV5-6 and TRBJ2-4, is DAGVTQSPTHLIKTRGQQVTLRCSPKSGHDTVSWYQQALGQGPQFIFQYYEEEERQRGNFPDRFSGHQFPNYSSELNVNALLLGDSALYLCASKRSLAKNIQYFGAGTRLSVL.

V gene TRBV7-3 combines with J gene TRBJ2-1, with D perhaps given as TRBD1 or TRBD2 (5 bases each). The CDR3 has 17 amino acids. Germline lookup yields CDR1 SGHTA and CDR2 FQGTGA. Trimming stripped 5 bases from V and 4 bases from J, with 21 bases between. CDR3 in amino acids: CASSPGRIREGYNEQFF. The CDR3, as DNA: TGTGCCAGCAGCCCCGGGCGCATCAGAGAGGGGTACAATGAGCAGTTCTTC.

This clonotype was seen a few times. CDR3 sequence: CASSLGQELQPQHF. DNA for the CDR3: TGTGCCAGCAGCCTCGGACAGGAACTTCAGCCCCAGCATTTT. The chain recombines TRBV21-1 with TRBJ1-5; no check of the table's D call, TRBD1, against the DNA was made. TRBV21-1 is an annotated pseudogene. The CDR3 has 14 residues.

A note on this clonotype: Possible read error: a much larger clone is one base away. The gene calls are TRBV20-1 and TRBJ2-1; D may be TRBD2 (6 bases). The CDR3 runs 14 residues. CDR1 and CDR2 from the germline V gene are DFQATT and SNEGSKA (reference sequence). CDR3 region: CTARRDDSYNEQFF. CDR3 bases: TGCACTGCTAGGCGGGACGACTCCTACAATGAGCAGTTCTTC.

In its sample, this clonotype was seen many times. The chain links TRBV20-1 to TRBJ2-7; a weak D match, TRBD1 (6 bases). The CDR3 is 16 residues long. The germline V gene encodes CDR1 DFQATT and CDR2 SNEGSKA (reference sequence). The V end lost 5 bases, the J end lost 5 bases, and 25 bases lay between the germline ends. The CDR3 reads CSAPGLGQQVRDEQYF. In DNA, the CDR3 is TGCAGTGCTCCCGGTCTCGGACAGCAAGTTCGGGACGAGCAGTACTTC.

The V and J genes are TRBV7-8 and TRBJ2-1; D gene ambiguous. Trimming pared 2 bases from V and 0 bases from J, leaving 11 bases between. Germline V lookup: CDR1 SGHVS, CDR2 FQNEAQ. The CDR3 totals 16 residues. The CDR3 nucleotides read TGTGCCAGCAGCTTACTGAGAGATATCTCCTACAATGAGCAGTTCTTC. Residues: CASSLLRDISYNEQFF. The entire variable domain, with the rest obtained from reference TRBV7-8 and TRBJ2-1, is as follows: GAGVSQSPRYKVAKRGQDVALRCDPISGHVSLFWYQQALGQGPEFLTYFQNEAQLDKSGLPSDRFFAERPEGSVSTLKIQRTQQEDSAVYLCASSLLRDISYNEQFFGPGTRLTVL.

Many counts were recorded for this clonotype. The chain couples TRBV10-3 to TRBJ2-7; 7 bases map to TRBD1. Trimming removed 4 bases from V and 7 bases from J; junction bases left unmatched: 7. CDR1 is ENHRY and CDR2 is SYGVKD in the germline V gene. CDR3 size: 13 residues. CDR3 loop: CAISGGQASEQYF. The CDR3 DNA follows: TGTGCCATCAGTGGTGGACAGGCCTCTGAGCAGTACTTC.

This rearrangement joins TRBV20-1 to TRBJ2-5; D may be TRBD2 (5 bases). The CDR3 totals 14 residues. V was shortened by 3 bases and J by 3 bases, with 14 bases between the two germline ends. The V gene's germline CDR1 is DFQATT and CDR2 SNEGSKA (reference sequence). The DNA for the CDR3 is TGCAGTGCTAGGACCCTAGCTAATGAAGAGACCCAGTACTTC. Translation gives CSARTLANEETQYF.

The sample holds a few counts of this clonotype. The chain recombines TRBV20-1 with TRBJ2-5; D could derive from TRBD1 or TRBD2 (6 bases each). This CDR3 has 12 amino acids. Germline lookup yields CDR1 DFQATT and CDR2 SNEGSKA (reference sequence). V was pared by 7 bases and J by 5 bases, with 14 bases between. The CDR3 DNA is TGCAGTGTGGTTAGGGGGGACGAGACCCAGTACTTC. It encodes CSVVRGDETQYF.

This clonotype was picked up a small number of times. The gene calls are TRBV20-1 and TRBJ2-7; no definite D call. The germline gives CDR1 DFQATT, CDR2 SNEGSKA (reference sequence). The V end was cut by 0 bases, the J end by 2 bases, with 14 bases between. The CDR3 totals 15 residues. The CDR3 loop is CSARDLAEATYEQYF. CDR3 DNA sequence: TGCAGTGCTAGAGATCTGGCAGAGGCCACCTACGAGCAGTACTTC.

The chain has TRBV12-3 or TRBV12-4 and TRBJ1-2; D uncertain. V was cut by 3 bases and J by 6 bases, with 11 bases left in between. CDR3 length: 13 residues. The CDR3: CASSFYSQHGYTF. The CDR3 region has the DNA TGTGCCAGCAGTTTTTACTCGCAACATGGCTACACCTTC.

This chain joins TRBV5-1 and TRBJ2-1, with D perhaps being TRBD1 or TRBD2 (5 bases each). The V end was cut by 0 bases, the J end by 4 bases, with 14 bases between. The germline gives CDR1 SGHRS, CDR2 YFSETQ. There are 16 residues in the CDR3. The CDR3 region has the DNA TGCGCCAGCAGCTTGGCCTTAGAGGGGTTATACAATGAGCAGTTCTTC. Translation: CASSLALEGLYNEQFF.

This clonotype came up many times. The chain joins TRBV4-2 to TRBJ2-1; TRBD2 matches 8 bases. The CDR3 covers 16 residues. Germline CDR1 is LGHNA and CDR2 is YNFKEQ. V shed 0 bases and J 4 bases; nucleotides not matched to a gene: 5. The CDR3 bases are TGTGCCAGCAGCCAAGAAGGGTCTAGCGGGTACAATGAGCAGTTCTTC. Protein: CASSQEGSSGYNEQFF.

The gene calls are TRBV11-2 and TRBJ2-1, with D possibly being TRBD1 (6 bases). The CDR3 runs to 18 residues. Germline CDR1 SGHAT, CDR2 FQNNGV. V was pared by 5 bases and J by 1 base, with 21 bases between. DNA of the CDR3: TGTGCCAGCAGCCCGGAACTCAGGGGCCCACTTTCCTACAATGAGCAGTTCTTC. It yields the protein CASSPELRGPLSYNEQFF.

The chain has TRBV6-1 and TRBJ2-5; D perhaps matches TRBD1 (5 bases). V lost 6 bases to trimming and J lost 1 base, with 12 bases between them. Germline V gives CDR1 MNHNS, CDR2 SASEGT. CDR3 size: 14 residues. This CDR3 is CASSTQGFQETQYF. CDR3 nucleotides: TGTGCCAGCAGCACTCAGGGTTTCCAAGAGACCCAGTACTTC.

This clonotype was counted between two and nine times. The rearrangement uses TRBV20-1 and TRBJ2-3, with 8 bases that match TRBD2. Germline values: CDR1 DFQATT, CDR2 SNEGSKA (reference sequence). Trimming cost V 1 base and J 4 bases; bases outside gene matches: 7. This CDR3 is 15 amino acids long. The CDR3 nucleotides read TGCAGTGCTAGAGCTAGAGCGGGAGTCGCAGATACGCAGTATTTT. Encoded protein: CSARARAGVADTQYF.